The next 18 T cell receptor beta chains were all read from a single sample in a study of technical replicates of blood from several donors. The assay was immunoSEQ multiplex PCR, and TCRdb's table has in-frame clones only and misses some. The table has about 97,000 clones, 95% to 97% seen once. Sample: T cells isolated from PBMCs. The receptors were sampled from a human donor in good health.

This clone is a singleton in its sample. This sequence joins TRBV15 and TRBJ2-5; TRBD2 matches at 7 bases. The CDR3 has 16 residues. CDR1 and CDR2 (germline): LNHNV, YYDKDF (reference sequence). V was clipped by 0 bases and J by 5 bases; unmatched bases: 9. The CDR3: CATSREGAGIGETQYF. The CDR3 nucleotides read TGTGCCACCAGCAGAGAAGGAGCGGGAATAGGGGAGACCCAGTACTTC.

The chain has TRBV4-1 and TRBJ2-1, with 8 bases that match TRBD2. The germline V gene has CDR1 MGHRA and CDR2 YSYEKL. After removal of 3 bases from V and 9 bases from J, the junction contained 10 bases not matched to a gene. The CDR3 is made up of 15 amino acids. The CDR3 protein is CASSQFLTGGIEQFF. As DNA, the CDR3 is TGCGCCAGCAGCCAGTTTTTGACGGGAGGGATTGAGCAGTTCTTC.

V is TRBV19 and J is TRBJ2-6, with D possibly TRBD2 on 5 matching bases. Per germline, CDR1 LNHDA and CDR2 SQIVND (reference sequence). CDR3 size: 19 residues. V was cut by 5 bases and J by 0 bases, with 20 bases left in between. The CDR3 nucleotides read TGTGCCAGTAGTCGGAAGGTCCCGGAGGCCTACTCTGGGGCCAACGTCCTGACTTTC. Protein product: CASSRKVPEAYSGANVLTF. The full variable domain, completed using reference TRBV19 and TRBJ2-6, is DGGITQSPKYLFRKEGQNVTLSCEQNLNHDAMYWYRQDPGQGLRLIYYSQIVNDFQKGDIAEGYSVSREKKESFPLTVTSAQKNPTAFYLCASSRKVPEAYSGANVLTFGAGSRLTVL.

This chain links TRBV5-5 with TRBJ1-2; D might be TRBD1 (6 bases). Trimming took off 0 bases at V and 5 bases at J, with 14 bases between the two ends. CDR1 is SGHKS, CDR2 YYEKEE, per germline (reference sequence). This CDR3 is 15 amino acids long. The CDR3 bases are TGTGCCAGCAGCTTGGTGGCGGGGGGGCGTTATGGCTACACCTTC. It codes for CASSLVAGGRYGYTF.

The chain joins TRBV7-9 to TRBJ1-4; no reliable D call. The CDR3 covers 15 residues. Trimming removed 0 bases from V and 7 bases from J, with 12 bases in between. Germline assignment: CDR1 SEHNR and CDR2 FQNEAQ (reference sequence). Here the CDR3 DNA reads TGTGCCAGCAGCTTAGCTGTGGGAGGAGGTGAAAAACTGTTTTTT. This translates into CASSLAVGGGEKLFF.

The V and J genes are TRBV7-9 and TRBJ2-7; a weak D match, TRBD2 (6 bases). V lost 2 bases, J lost 12 bases, and 11 bases lay in between. The CDR3 sequence is 11 residues long. Germline assignment: CDR1 SEHNR and CDR2 FQNEAQ (reference sequence). CDR3 protein: CASSLTGEWYF. CDR3 coding DNA: TGTGCCAGCAGCTTAACGGGGGAGTGGTACTTC.

This sequence joins TRBV5-1 and TRBJ2-1, with D perhaps matching TRBD1 (8 bases). This CDR3 is 16 amino acids long. Germline V gene data show CDR1 as SGHRS and CDR2 as YFSETQ. Trimming left V 4 bases short and J 7 bases short, with 21 bases between. CDR3 DNA: TGCGCCAGCAGCCGGTCGGGAGGACAGGGAGGAAATGAGCAGTTCTTC. This encodes CASSRSGGQGGNEQFF.

V is TRBV5-6 and J is TRBJ2-7; 7 nucleotides agree with TRBD1. Germline V gives CDR1 SGHDT, CDR2 YYEEEE. The V segment lost 5 bases and the J segment 3 bases; nucleotides outside the gene matches: 2. The CDR3 consists of 12 residues. CDR3 sequence (DNA): TGTGCCAGCAGAGCAGGGGGCTACGAGCAGTACTTC. Protein sequence: CASRAGGYEQYF. Together with reference TRBV5-6 and TRBJ2-7, the CDR3 gives the full variable domain: DAGVTQSPTHLIKTRGQQVTLRCSPKSGHDTVSWYQQALGQGPQFIFQYYEEEERQRGNFPDRFSGHQFPNYSSELNVNALLLGDSALYLCASRAGGYEQYFGPGTRLTVT.

CDR3 bases: TGTGCCAGCAGTTTGGGAGACTCCCTCCTCACCGGGGAGCTGTTTTTT. Protein product: CASSLGDSLLTGELFF. V is TRBV28 and J is TRBJ2-2; possibly TRBD2 for D (5 bases). CDR3 length: 16 amino acids. The germline CDR1 and CDR2 sequences are MDHEN and SYDVKM. V gave up 3 bases and J gave up 4 bases, with 15 bases separating them.

The V call is TRBV27, the J call TRBJ1-5; no reliable D call. Trimming removed 3 bases from V and 0 bases from J, with 6 bases in between. Germline V gene sequence: CDR1 MNHEY, CDR2 SMNVEV (reference sequence). The CDR3 has 14 residues. The CDR3 loop is CASSFTGSNQPQHF. Written as DNA, the CDR3 is TGTGCCAGCAGTTTTACCGGTAGCAATCAGCCCCAGCATTTT.

The chain employs TRBV2 and TRBJ2-1; 8 nucleotides line up with TRBD2. There are 16 residues in the CDR3. Germline trimming cut 7 bases from V and 5 bases from J; bases unmatched to any gene: 13. Germline assignment: CDR1 SNHLY and CDR2 FYNNEI. CDR3: CASTIHSGKLDNEQFF. In nucleotides, the CDR3 is TGTGCCAGCACCATTCATAGCGGGAAGCTAGACAATGAGCAGTTCTTC. Filled out from reference TRBV2 and TRBJ2-1, the complete variable domain reads EPEVTQTPSHQVTQMGQEVILRCVPISNHLYFYWYRQILGQKVEFLVSFYNNEISEKSEIFDDQFSVERPDGSNFTLKIRSTKLEDSAMYFCASTIHSGKLDNEQFFGPGTRLTVL.

The CDR3 bases are TGTGCCAGCAGCACCCGGACAGGGGAAGAAAAACTGTTTTTT. As protein: CASSTRTGEEKLFF. This chain joins TRBV7-9 and TRBJ1-4; 9 bases map to TRBD1. The CDR3 extends over 14 amino acids. CDR1 SEHNR and CDR2 FQNEAQ come from the germline V gene (reference sequence). J was trimmed by 8 bases and V by 5 bases; bases with no gene match: 6.

V usage is TRBV14 and J usage is TRBJ2-3; maybe TRBD2 (5 bases). Germline CDR1 reads SGHDN; CDR2 reads FVKESK. V was cut by 0 bases and J by 5 bases, with 18 bases left in between. The CDR3 covers 17 residues. The CDR3 DNA reads TGTGCCAGCAGCCAAGATCTAGCCCCCGGCGACGGAGATACGCAGTATTTT. Amino acid sequence: CASSQDLAPGDGDTQYF.

This clone appeared once. The rearrangement uses TRBV5-1 and TRBJ2-1, with D hard to call. The CDR3 has 13 amino acids. The V end was cut by 1 base, the J end by 6 bases, with 8 bases between. Germline CDR1 SGHRS, CDR2 YFSETQ. The CDR3 nucleotides are TGCGCCAGCAGCTTGCCCCTCCCCAATGAGCAGTTCTTC. It yields the protein CASSLPLPNEQFF.

This clone appeared once. This chain's CDR3 is CAWRWDRAYNEQFF. Here the CDR3 DNA reads TGTGCCTGGAGATGGGACAGGGCCTACAATGAGCAGTTCTTC. The V and J genes are TRBV30 and TRBJ2-1; TRBD1 agrees at 9 bases. J gave up 2 bases and V 3 bases, and 2 bases lay outside the gene matches. The germline CDR1 and CDR2 sequences are GTSNPN and SVGIG (reference sequence). The CDR3 is made up of 14 amino acids.

The chain employs TRBV4-1 and TRBJ2-5; 8 bases map to TRBD2. The CDR3 length is 17 residues. The V gene's germline CDR1 is MGHRA and CDR2 YSYEKL. V was pared by 4 bases and J by 5 bases, with 15 bases of the junction left unmatched. DNA for the CDR3: TGCGCCAGCAGCCTGAAACCAGCGGGAGAGTTGGGGGAGACCCAGTACTTC. Translation gives CASSLKPAGELGETQYF.

The chain carries TRBV30 and TRBJ2-7, with a possible D match to TRBD1 (6 bases). The germline V gene encodes CDR1 GTSNPN and CDR2 SVGIG (reference sequence). V was trimmed by 3 bases and J by 7 bases, leaving 13 bases between them. The CDR3 contains 12 residues. The CDR3 sequence: CAWSQGHMEQYF. The CDR3 nucleotides read TGTGCCTGGAGCCAGGGACATATGGAGCAGTACTTC.

This clone appeared a single time. This chain links TRBV7-3 with TRBJ1-4; possible D gene TRBD1, 6 bases. The CDR3 extends over 15 amino acids. Trimming removed 7 bases from V and 3 bases from J, with 15 bases in between. Germline assignment: CDR1 SGHTA and CDR2 FQGTGA. The CDR3 bases are TGTGCCAGCATAGGGGACACCAGATCTAATGAAAAACTGTTTTTT. Its translation is CASIGDTRSNEKLFF.